Listed below are T cell receptor beta chains from one sample, sequenced in a study of response to subunit inactivated influenza vaccine. TCRdb re-called the RT-PCR reads through MiXCR, storing one row per CDR3 protein. The sample has more than 700,000 distinct CDR3 sequences, 21% seen once. The source was PBMCs from blood, collected 4 to 6 days after vaccination. The receptor set was obtained from a man between 45 and 60 years old who received an inactivated influenza vaccine. CDR3s include the opening cysteine and the closing phenylalanine or tryptophan. A D gene is named only where the DNA matches it firmly. The size of a clone is reported for some rows only, either as once, few or many, or as a class for expanded clones.

D,V,J,size,DNA,CDR3
NA,TRBV6-5,TRBJ2-5,many,TGTGCCAGCGGATACGACACGGCCTGGAGTGAGACCCAGTACTTC,CASGYDTAWSETQYF
TRBD1,TRBV7-9,TRBJ1-2,NA,TGTGCCAGCAGCTTGGGGACAGCAAGAGCCTATGGCTACACCTTC,CASSLGTARAYGYTF
TRBD2,TRBV12-3/TRBV12-4,TRBJ2-1,once,TGTGCCAGCACCAGTATCGGGGGGATCAATGAGCAGTTCTTC,CASTSIGGINEQFF
TRBD1,TRBV4-2,TRBJ2-5,NA,TGTGCCAGCAGCCAAGAAGATACAGGGGGCTTGGAGACCCAGTACTTC,CASSQEDTGGLETQYF
TRBD1,TRBV7-9,TRBJ1-1,many,TGTGCCAGCAGCCGGGACAGGAATTACGCCGTTAACACTGAAGCTTTCTTT,CASSRDRNYAVNTEAFF
TRBD2,TRBV20-1,TRBJ2-3,few,TGCAGTGCTAGAGGCCCCGCCGGTCGGGAGGGTGCAGATACGCAGTATTTT,CSARGPAGREGADTQYF
NA,TRBV12-3/TRBV12-4,TRBJ2-1,many,TGTGCCAGCAGTTTAGTACATCCGGGCGATGAGCAGTTCTTC,CASSLVHPGDEQFF
NA,TRBV12-3/TRBV12-4,TRBJ1-5,few,TGTGCCTCCGCCAGGGCAGGCAATCAGCCCCAGCATTTT,CASARAGNQPQHF
NA,TRBV11-3,TRBJ1-1,NA,TGTGCCAGCAGCGCAAACAGGGACGAAGAAGCTTTCTTT,CASSANRDEEAFF
TRBD2,TRBV4-2,TRBJ2-7,few,TGTGCCAGCAGCAGACTAGCGGATTACGAGCAGTACTTC,CASSRLADYEQYF
TRBD2,TRBV4-2,TRBJ2-2,NA,TGTGCCAGCAGCCAAGATCTAGCGGGGTATACCGGGGAGCTGTTTTTT,CASSQDLAGYTGELFF
TRBD2,TRBV24-1,TRBJ2-3,NA,TGTGCCACCAGTGATCGGTTCGGGGGGGCCAAAGATACGCAGTATTTT,CATSDRFGGAKDTQYF
TRBD1,TRBV6-1,TRBJ2-1,many,TGTGCCAGCAGTGGGGGGACAGGGGGAGGTCTTGATGAGCAGTTCTTC,CASSGGTGGGLDEQFF
NA,TRBV3-1,TRBJ2-2,few,TGTGCCAGCAGCCAAGATCGGGACTTCACCGGGGAGCTGTTTTTT,CASSQDRDFTGELFF
NA,TRBV20-1,TRBJ2-4,few,TGCAGTGCTAGAGATCCATTACTAGCCAAAAACATTCAGTACTTC,CSARDPLLAKNIQYF
NA,TRBV4-1,TRBJ2-3,NA,TGCGCCAGCAGCCAAGAAGTCAGAGGGTACGATACGCAGTATTTT,CASSQEVRGYDTQYF
NA,TRBV6-1,TRBJ2-3,NA,TGTGCCAGCAGTACCCGCGGCCACGTTACGCAGTATTTT,CASSTRGHVTQYF
TRBD1,TRBV20-1,TRBJ1-1,few,TGCAGTGCTGGGGGACAGTTGGCCATGAACACTGAAGCTTTCTTT,CSAGGQLAMNTEAFF
TRBD2,TRBV20-1,TRBJ2-3,few,TGCAGTGCTAGAGTACCCTTAGCGGGGACGATCACAGATACGCAGTATTTT,CSARVPLAGTITDTQYF
TRBD1,TRBV12-3/TRBV12-4,TRBJ2-7,few,TGTGCCAGCAGTCGGACAGGGTCGGACGAGCAGTACTTC,CASSRTGSDEQYF
NA,TRBV4-3,TRBJ2-2,NA,TGCGCCAGCAGCCTGAGGGGCGGTACCGGGGAGCTGTTTTTT,CASSLRGGTGELFF
TRBD1,TRBV5-1,TRBJ1-2,NA,TGCGCCAGCAGCCGGGACAGGGTGGTCGATGGCTACACCTTC,CASSRDRVVDGYTF
TRBD1,TRBV7-2,TRBJ1-1,many,TGTGCCAGCAGCCCCGAGACAGGGCTGAACGCTGAAGCTTTCTTT,CASSPETGLNAEAFF
TRBD1,TRBV27,TRBJ2-7,few,TGTGCCAGCAGTAGAAAGGGACAGGGACACGAGCAGTACTTC,CASSRKGQGHEQYF
TRBD1,TRBV11-2,TRBJ1-5,few,TGTGCCAGCAGCTTAGCTCCGGACAGGTTCAATCAGCCCCAGCATTTT,CASSLAPDRFNQPQHF
TRBD1,TRBV12-3/TRBV12-4,TRBJ2-5,few,TGTGCCAGCAGTCTCGGGACAGGGTCCCGAGAGACCCAGTACTTC,CASSLGTGSRETQYF
TRBD2,TRBV15,TRBJ2-5,NA,TGTGCCACCAGCAGACAATTAGGGTCGCTAGCGGAACAAGAGACCCAGTACTTC,CATSRQLGSLAEQETQYF